The next 27 T cell receptor beta chains were all read from a single sample in a study of glioma-infiltrating T cells. Using RNA template, CDR3s of TCR alpha and beta were amplified with iRepertoire arm-PCR. MiXCR was run by TCRdb on the multiplex PCR reads, yielding one entry per CDR3 protein. The sample consists of roughly 350,000 distinct CDR3 sequences, roughly two fifths of them appearing once. Specimen: glioma tissue, nonneoplastic brain tissue, or PBMCs (not recorded which). These receptors originate from a human donor with low-grade glioma or glioblastoma, undergoing nonglioma brain surgery, or in good health (not recorded which).

This clonotype was observed a single time. The chain employs TRBV7-2 and TRBJ2-7; 7 positions agree with TRBD1. V shed 4 bases, J shed 5 bases, and the junction held 8 bases outside the gene matches. Germline CDR1 and CDR2: SGHTA and FQGNSA. The CDR3 has 14 amino acids. Here the CDR3 reads CASSSRTGPDEQYF. In nucleotides, the CDR3 is TGTGCCAGCAGCTCCCGGACAGGTCCCGACGAGCAGTACTTC.

This clonotype came up once. The J gene is TRBJ2-3, the V gene TRBV12-3 or TRBV12-4; D unclear. The CDR3 runs 11 residues. V was clipped by 8 bases and J by 1 base, with 4 bases between them. The CDR3 reads CASQGTDTQYF. DNA of the CDR3: TGTGCCAGCCAAGGCACAGATACGCAGTATTTT.

This clonotype has a handful of counts. The chain joins TRBV20-1 to TRBJ1-1, with D maybe TRBD1 (6 bases). Trimming cost V 4 bases and J 0 bases, with 9 bases left between them. CDR1 and CDR2 from the germline V gene are DFQATT and SNEGSKA (reference sequence). The CDR3 is 13 residues long. DNA of the CDR3: TGCAGTGCTAAAAAGGGGGTGAACACTGAAGCTTTCTTT. As protein: CSAKKGVNTEAFF.

This clonotype occurred many times. The genes are TRBV20-1 and TRBJ2-3; D ambiguous. The CDR3 is 13 residues long. The V and J ends lost 7 bases and 1 base respectively, with 12 bases between them. Per germline, CDR1 DFQATT and CDR2 SNEGSKA (reference sequence). As DNA, the CDR3 is TGCAGTGTAATCGCGTGGGGCACAGATACGCAGTATTTT. Its translation: CSVIAWGTDTQYF.

Comments on this clonotype: One end of the junction fails to match germline, which may point to a read error. The V call is TRBV20-1, the J call TRBJ2-3, with D possibly matching TRBD2 (6 bases). In germline, CDR1 is DFQATT, CDR2 SNEGSKA (reference sequence). CDR3 length: 15 amino acids. CDR3 nucleotides: TGCAGTGCTGAGCTCGGCGGGGTCCGCACAGATAAGCAGTATTTT. Encoded protein: CSAELGGVRTDKQYF.

For this clonotype: A read error is possible here, since a much larger clone lies one base away. The chain has TRBV27 and TRBJ2-3; a weak D match, TRBD2 (6 bases). Looked up from germline, CDR1 is MNHEY and CDR2 is SMNVEV (reference sequence). CDR3 size: 16 residues. The CDR3 DNA reads TGTGCCTGCAGTAGGCTCAGGCGGGACCTCACAGATACGCAGTATTTT. Translation: CACSRLRRDLTDTQYF.

On this clonotype: A read error is possible here, since a much larger clone lies one base away. This rearrangement joins TRBV20-1 to TRBJ2-3; D may be TRBD2 (7 bases). The CDR3 sequence is 17 residues long. Trimming cost V 2 bases and J 5 bases, with 23 bases left between them. The germline CDR1 and CDR2 sequences are DFQATT and SNEGSKA (reference sequence). DNA of the CDR3: TGCAGTGCTAGACAAATAGGGGGGAGGGCCAGGGTAGATACGCAGTATTTT. It is translated as CSARQIGGRARVDTQYF.

The rearrangement links TRBV4-1 to TRBJ2-7; possibly TRBD1 or TRBD2 for D (5 bases each). Deletions cut 3 bases from V and 7 bases from J, with 19 bases between. Germline V CDR1 and CDR2: MGHRA, YSYEKL. This CDR3 region has 15 residues. The CDR3 nucleotides read TGCGCCAGCAGCCACAGGGCCGGGGCGTCAGGGGAGCAGTACTTC. Amino acid sequence: CASSHRAGASGEQYF.

This chain joins TRBV4-1 and TRBJ1-3; tentatively, D is TRBD1 (5 bases). Per germline, CDR1 MGHRA and CDR2 YSYEKL. The CDR3 sequence is 16 residues long. The V and J ends lost 3 bases and 8 bases respectively, with 20 bases between them. In DNA form, the CDR3 reads TGCGCCAGCAGCCACGGTCCAGGGAAGACCTGGGACACCATATATTTT. Amino acid sequence: CASSHGPGKTWDTIYF.

This clonotype was observed a few times. The gene calls are TRBV20-1 and TRBJ2-1; 9 positions agree with TRBD2. Germline V CDR1 and CDR2: DFQATT, SNEGSKA (reference sequence). The CDR3 spans 14 residues. Trimming took 5 bases from V and 4 from J; bases not matched to a gene: 6. The CDR3 is CSAYSGGLYNEQFF. Written as DNA, the CDR3 is TGCAGTGCTTATAGCGGGGGCCTTTACAATGAGCAGTTCTTC.

V gene TRBV28 combines with J gene TRBJ2-7; 9 positions match TRBD1. J gave up 5 bases and V 4 bases, and 12 bases lay outside the gene matches. This CDR3 has 16 residues. CDR1 is MDHEN and CDR2 is SYDVKM in the germline V gene. CDR3 in DNA: TGTGCCAGCAGTTACTACCCGGGACAGGGTTACAACGAGCAGTACTTC. Encoded protein: CASSYYPGQGYNEQYF.

To note about this clonotype: Being one base from a much bigger clone, this may be a read error. The J gene is TRBJ2-3, the V gene TRBV28, with 12 bases identical to TRBD2. CDR1 and CDR2 (germline): MDHEN, SYDVKM. The length of the CDR3 is 14 residues. The CDR3 spells CASSFRLAGDTEYF. For the CDR3, the DNA is TGTGCCAGCAGTTTTCGACTAGCGGGAGATACGGAGTATTTT.

This clonotype was recorded only once. The missing conserved phenylalanine or tryptophan at the end of this CDR3 makes a read error likely. The rearrangement links TRBV14 to TRBJ1-1; D might be TRBD1 (5 bases). Germline V gene lookup returns CDR1 SGHDN and CDR2 FVKESK. With 0 bases removed from V and 4 bases from J, the gap between germline ends came to 15 bases. CDR3 length: 16 residues. DNA for the CDR3: TGTGCCAGCAGCCAAGAGTCGGGGGGGTATGGCACTGAAGCTTTCCTT. Translated, it gives CASSQESGGYGTEAFL.

A note on this clonotype: A read error is possible here, since a much larger clone lies one base away. The chain uses TRBV13 and TRBJ1-5; D call uncertain. Germline loops: CDR1 PRHDT, CDR2 FYEKMQ (reference sequence). This CDR3 spans 14 amino acids. In DNA, the CDR3 is TGCGCCAGCAGCCAAGGAATGGAAAATCAGCCCCAGCATTTT. Its protein product is CASSQGMENQPQHF.

The sample holds a few counts of this clonotype. V gene TRBV20-1 combines with J gene TRBJ1-4; 9 bases are shared with TRBD1. Germline values: CDR1 DFQATT, CDR2 SNEGSKA (reference sequence). The V gene end was trimmed by 6 bases and the J gene end by 7 bases; junction bases not matched to a gene: 9. The CDR3 is made up of 14 amino acids. CDR3 protein: CSAPPGTGSEKLFF. The CDR3 region has the DNA TGCAGTGCCCCTCCCGGGACAGGGAGTGAAAAACTGTTTTTT.

With respect to this clonotype: Without the conserved terminal phenylalanine or tryptophan, this CDR3 likely stems from a read error. The chain couples TRBV20-1 to TRBJ2-1; D unresolved. The germline V and J ends were trimmed by 4 bases and 0 bases, with 16 bases remaining between them. Per germline, CDR1 DFQATT and CDR2 SNEGSKA (reference sequence). The CDR3 runs to 16 residues. As DNA, the CDR3 is TGCAGTGCTACCGGCCAGGCAGGAACCTCCTACAATGAGCAGTTCTTA. It codes for CSATGQAGTSYNEQFL.

This clonotype came up many times. The rearrangement uses TRBV28 and TRBJ1-1; no firm D call. V was pared by 2 bases and J by 4 bases, with 8 bases between. The CDR3 extends over 13 amino acids. The germline gives CDR1 MDHEN, CDR2 SYDVKM. The CDR3 is CASSLPAATEAFF. The CDR3 DNA reads TGTGCCAGCAGTTTACCAGCGGCCACTGAAGCTTTCTTT.

This clonotype was recorded many times. The J gene is TRBJ2-3, the V gene TRBV7-3, with a tentative D call TRBD1 (6 bases). The V end was cut by 4 bases, the J end by 2 bases, with 10 bases between. This CDR3 comprises 14 residues. CDR1 and CDR2 (germline): SGHTA, FQGTGA. The CDR3 reads CASSSGQTTDTQYF. CDR3 nucleotides: TGTGCCAGCAGCTCCGGACAGACCACAGATACGCAGTATTTT.

This clonotype has at least ten counts. The V call is TRBV27, the J call TRBJ2-7; the match to TRBD2 covers 14 bases. With V trimmed by 5 bases and J by 4 bases, 10 bases remained unmatched. CDR3 length equals 17 residues. Germline assignment: CDR1 MNHEY and CDR2 SMNVEV (reference sequence). DNA for the CDR3: TGTGCCAGCAGTCCCCTCGGACTAGCGGGAGGAATGTACGAGCAGTACTTC. As protein: CASSPLGLAGGMYEQYF.

This rearrangement joins TRBV6-6 to TRBJ2-7, with TRBD2 identical over 7 bases. The CDR3 is made up of 15 amino acids. Germline CDR1 is MNHNY and CDR2 is SVGAGI (reference sequence). V shed 8 bases and J 6 bases; nucleotides not matched to a gene: 16. CDR3 sequence: CASGVSGEGGLEQYF. The CDR3 nucleotides are TGTGCCAGCGGTGTATCGGGGGAGGGTGGACTCGAGCAGTACTTC.

The chain employs TRBV28 and TRBJ2-2; D may match TRBD1 or TRBD2 (5 bases each). The V and J ends lost 2 bases and 0 bases respectively, with 16 bases between them. The V gene's germline CDR1 is MDHEN and CDR2 SYDVKM. The CDR3 runs 18 residues. The CDR3 spells CASSLSKFGTANTGELFF. The CDR3, as DNA: TGTGCCAGCAGTTTAAGTAAATTTGGGACGGCGAACACCGGGGAGCTGTTTTTT.

The rearrangement links TRBV7-3 to TRBJ2-2, with D unresolved. Germline assignment: CDR1 SGHTA and CDR2 FQGTGA. The CDR3 is 14 amino acids. The ends were cut back, 6 bases at V and 5 bases at J, with 13 bases in the middle. The CDR3 is CASRPRLGTGELFF. Written as DNA, the CDR3 is TGTGCCAGCAGACCTAGGCTGGGGACCGGGGAGCTGTTTTTT. The whole variable domain, remainder taken from reference TRBV7-3 and TRBJ2-2, is GAGVSQTPSNKVTEKGKYVELRCDPISGHTALYWYRQSLGQGPEFLIYFQGTGAADDSGLPNDRFFAVRPEGSVSTLKIQRTERGDSAVYLCASRPRLGTGELFFGEGSRLTVL.

V usage is TRBV7-3 and J usage is TRBJ1-3, with D perhaps matching TRBD1 (6 bases). Germline-derived CDR1 and CDR2 are SGHTA and FQGTGA. V lost 5 bases, J lost 0 bases, and 11 bases lay in between. This CDR3 has 15 residues. The CDR3 bases are TGTGCCAGCAGCCTACAGGGAACCTCTGGAAACACCATATATTTT. Encoded protein: CASSLQGTSGNTIYF.

This clonotype has at least ten counts. V gene TRBV6-2 or TRBV6-3 combines with J gene TRBJ2-1; possibly TRBD1 or TRBD2 for D (5 bases each). V lost 4 bases and J lost 5, with 18 bases in between. Germline lookup yields CDR1 MNHEY and CDR2 SVGEGT. The CDR3 consists of 16 residues. The CDR3: CASSSGGLRYDNEQFF. In nucleotides, the CDR3 is TGTGCCAGCAGTTCTGGGGGTCTAAGATACGACAATGAGCAGTTCTTC.

Comments on this clonotype: A read error is possible here, since a much larger clone lies one base away. This chain links TRBV27 with TRBJ1-2; D gene unclear. The germline V gene encodes CDR1 MNHEY and CDR2 SMNVEV (reference sequence). The V end was cut by 0 bases, the J end by 1 base, with 6 bases between. The CDR3 has 14 residues. CDR3 sequence (DNA): TGTGCCAGCAGTTTATCGGGCCGTAACTATGGCTACACCTTC. It codes for CASSLSGRNYGYTF.

The chain recombines TRBV7-2 with TRBJ2-5; a weak D match, TRBD2 (5 bases). Trimming stripped 5 bases from V and 0 bases from J, with 10 bases between. CDR3 length: 14 residues. Germline V lookup: CDR1 SGHTA, CDR2 FQGNSA. CDR3 amino acids: CASSPRRDQETQYF. CDR3 in DNA: TGTGCCAGCAGCCCCAGGCGGGACCAAGAGACCCAGTACTTC.

As for this clonotype: A much larger clone differs from this one at a single base, so this may be a read error. This chain links TRBV20-1 with TRBJ1-2; D might be TRBD1 (6 bases). Germline CDR1 reads DFQATT; CDR2 reads SNEGSKA (reference sequence). The CDR3 is made up of 11 amino acids. The CDR3 nucleotides are TGCGGTGCTAGGACAGTTGGTGGCTACACCTTC. It codes for CGARTVGGYTF.